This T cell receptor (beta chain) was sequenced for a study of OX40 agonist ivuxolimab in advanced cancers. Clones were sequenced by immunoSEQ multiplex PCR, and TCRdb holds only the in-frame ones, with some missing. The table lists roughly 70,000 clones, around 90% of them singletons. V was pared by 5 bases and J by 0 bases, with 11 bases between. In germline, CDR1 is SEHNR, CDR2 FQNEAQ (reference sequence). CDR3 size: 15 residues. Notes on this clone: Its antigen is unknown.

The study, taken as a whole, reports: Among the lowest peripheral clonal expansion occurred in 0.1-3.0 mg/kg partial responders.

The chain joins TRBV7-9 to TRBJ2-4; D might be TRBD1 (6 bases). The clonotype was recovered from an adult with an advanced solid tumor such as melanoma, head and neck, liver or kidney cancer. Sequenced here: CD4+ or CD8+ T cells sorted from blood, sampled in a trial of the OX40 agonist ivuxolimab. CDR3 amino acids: CASSNGQIAKNIQYF. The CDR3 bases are TGTGCCAGCAGCAACGGACAGATAGCCAAAAACATTCAGTACTTC.